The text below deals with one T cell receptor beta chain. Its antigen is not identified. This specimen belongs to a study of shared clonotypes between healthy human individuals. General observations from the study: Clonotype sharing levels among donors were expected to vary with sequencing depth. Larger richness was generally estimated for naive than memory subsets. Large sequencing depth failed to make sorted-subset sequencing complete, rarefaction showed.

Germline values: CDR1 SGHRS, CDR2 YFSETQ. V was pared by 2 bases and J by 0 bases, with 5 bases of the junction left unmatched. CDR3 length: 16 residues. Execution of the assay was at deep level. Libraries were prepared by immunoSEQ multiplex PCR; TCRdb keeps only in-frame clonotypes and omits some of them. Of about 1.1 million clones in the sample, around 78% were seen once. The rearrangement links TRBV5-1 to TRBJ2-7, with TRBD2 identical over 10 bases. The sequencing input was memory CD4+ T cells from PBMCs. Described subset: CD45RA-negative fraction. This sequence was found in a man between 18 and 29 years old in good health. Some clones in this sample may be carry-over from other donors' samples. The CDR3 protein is CASSFTSGVSSYEQYF. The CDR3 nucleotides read TGCGCCAGCAGCTTCACTAGCGGGGTCAGCTCCTACGAGCAGTACTTC. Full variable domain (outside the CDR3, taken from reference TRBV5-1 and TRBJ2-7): KAGVTQTPRYLIKTRGQQVTLSCSPISGHRSVSWYQQTPGQGLQFLFEYFSETQRNKGNFPGRFSGRQFSNSRSEMNVSTLELGDSALYLCASSFTSGVSSYEQYFGPGTRLTVT.